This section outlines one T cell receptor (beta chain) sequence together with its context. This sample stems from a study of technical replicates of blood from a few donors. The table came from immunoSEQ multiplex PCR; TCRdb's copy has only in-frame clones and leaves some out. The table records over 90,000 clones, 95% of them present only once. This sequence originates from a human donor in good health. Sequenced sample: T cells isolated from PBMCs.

The CDR3 region is CASSLLAEDTDTQYF. Here the CDR3 DNA reads TGTGCCAGCAGTCTACTAGCGGAAGACACAGATACGCAGTATTTT. The chain employs TRBV2 and TRBJ2-3; 8 nucleotides match TRBD2. The CDR3 totals 15 residues. The germline CDR1 and CDR2 sequences are SNHLY and FYNNEI. J was trimmed by 2 bases and V by 5 bases; bases with no gene match: 6.